The rows below give T cell receptor beta chains drawn from one sample of a study of T cells after yellow fever vaccination. TCRdb re-derived calls from the 5' RACE reads in MiXCR, one entry per CDR3 protein. Counted here are under 55,000 distinct CDR3 sequences, 6% to 8.5% occurring once; the ten biggest clones make up 20% to 25%. Sequenced material: CD8+ T cells not binding an NS4B(214-222) dextramer, sorted from PBMCs, taken approximately 40 days after the first yellow fever vaccination. All receptors come from a man between 18 and 29 years old who received the YFV17D yellow fever vaccine. The CDR3 runs from the conserved cysteine through the conserved F or W. A D gene is named only where the DNA matches it firmly. Size tells how often a clone was seen (once, few, many) or the class of an expanded clone, and some rows leave it out.

J | V | D | size | DNA | CDR3
TRBJ2-1 | TRBV24-1 | - | many | TGTGCCACCAGTGATTTATTTGGATCCACCATCAATGAGCAGTTCTTC | CATSDLFGSTINEQFF
TRBJ2-6 | TRBV15 | - | - | TGTGCCACCAGCAGGGCGGGGCCCTCTGGGGCCAACGTCCTGACTTTC | CATSRAGPSGANVLTF
TRBJ2-7 | TRBV5-1 | - | many | TGCGCCAGCAGCTTGGTCCCGGTTGGAGGAGACACCGACTACGAGCAGTACTTC | CASSLVPVGGDTDYEQYF
TRBJ1-5 | TRBV4-2 | - | few | TGTGCCAGCCAGGGAACGGGGAGCAATCAGCCCCAGCATTTT | CASQGTGSNQPQHF
TRBJ1-2 | TRBV12-3/TRBV12-4 | - | - | TGTGCCAGCAGTACCAGGACGGCACCTAACTATGGCTACACCTTC | CASSTRTAPNYGYTF
TRBJ2-5 | TRBV5-4 | TRBD2 | few | TGTGCCAGCAGAACTAGCGGGGCCCAAGAGACCCAGTACTTC | CASRTSGAQETQYF
TRBJ2-7 | TRBV20-1 | - | few | TGCAGTGCTAGAGGAGGCGCAGGTGGCACCGAGCAGTACTTC | CSARGGAGGTEQYF
TRBJ2-1 | TRBV5-5 | - | few | TGTGCCAGCAGCTTGTCGGGCGAGGGGGGCTACAATGAGCAGTTCTTC | CASSLSGEGGYNEQFF
TRBJ2-4 | TRBV19 | - | many | TGTGTTCGGACCAAAAACATTCAGTACTTC | CVRTKNIQYF
TRBJ1-2 | TRBV5-5 | - | few | TGTGCCAGCAGCCCGGGTGGTCATGGCTACACCTTC | CASSPGGHGYTF
TRBJ1-2 | TRBV20-1 | - | few | TGCAGTGCTAGAGCAGGGGAGCGTCCTGGCTACACCTTC | CSARAGERPGYTF
TRBJ2-5 | TRBV28 | TRBD2 | - | TGTGCCAGCGGACGGAAGGGACTACAAGAGACCCAGTACTTC | CASGRKGLQETQYF
TRBJ1-2 | TRBV5-1 | - | medium-sized | TGCGCCAGCAGCTTGGGCAGCCTACACACCTTC | CASSLGSLHTF
TRBJ2-3 | TRBV7-9 | TRBD2 | many | TGTGCCAGCAGTTCCCGGACTAGTGCCGTCAGGGATACGCAGTATTTT | CASSSRTSAVRDTQYF
TRBJ2-5 | TRBV7-8 | - | few | TGTGCCAGCAGCTCGGCGACAGCCTCCCGGACGGAGACCCAGTACTTC | CASSSATASRTETQYF
TRBJ2-1 | TRBV9 | - | many | TGTGCCAGCAGCGTAAGAGGGGGCTCCTACAATGAGCAGTTCTTC | CASSVRGGSYNEQFF
TRBJ2-7 | TRBV7-9 | - | many | TGTGCCAGCAGCTTAGAAGACGAGCAGTACTTC | CASSLEDEQYF
TRBJ1-1 | TRBV10-3 | - | few | TGTGCCATCAGTGTTACAGAGAACACTGAAGCTTTCTTT | CAISVTENTEAFF
TRBJ2-3 | TRBV7-9 | - | few | TGTGCCAGCAGCTTAGCGACGGCAGGGGCAGATACGCAGTATTTT | CASSLATAGADTQYF
TRBJ2-4 | TRBV4-3 | - | - | TGCGCCAGCAGCCAAGCAGGGCGGGGAGCCAAAAACATTCAGTACTTC | CASSQAGRGAKNIQYF
TRBJ1-5 | TRBV7-8 | - | - | TGTGCCAGCAGATTGGGTAGCAATCAGCCCCAGCATTTT | CASRLGSNQPQHF
TRBJ2-1 | TRBV19 | TRBD2 | - | TGTGCCAGTCGACCACTAGCGCGGGGGTACAATGAGCAGTTCTTC | CASRPLARGYNEQFF
TRBJ2-1 | TRBV12-3/TRBV12-4 | TRBD2 | many | TGTGCCAGCAGTCCGTCCGGGGGGGTAACCTACAATGAGCAGTTCTTC | CASSPSGGVTYNEQFF
TRBJ1-3 | TRBV7-2 | - | few | TGTGCCAGCAGCTTAGCTGCTTCTGGAAACACCATATATTTT | CASSLAASGNTIYF
TRBJ1-1 | TRBV20-1 | - | few | TGCAGTGCCAGTCATCGACCCCCACCCTTTATGAACACTGAAGCTTTCTTT | CSASHRPPPFMNTEAFF
TRBJ2-3 | TRBV7-9 | TRBD1 | many | TGTGCCAGCAGCTTTGGACAGGGGAGCACAGATACGCAGTATTTT | CASSFGQGSTDTQYF
TRBJ2-1 | TRBV3-1 | - | - | TGTGCCAGCAGGCACGGGAGTCCCTACAATGAGCAGTTCTTC | CASRHGSPYNEQFF
TRBJ2-1 | TRBV4-3 | TRBD2 | - | TGCGCCAGCAGCCAAGATGGGACTAGCGCCTACAATGAGCAGTTCTTC | CASSQDGTSAYNEQFF
TRBJ1-5 | TRBV6-1 | - | few | TGTGCCAGCAGGGAGTTAGCCTTCAATCAGCCCCAGCATTTT | CASRELAFNQPQHF
TRBJ2-7 | TRBV11-2 | TRBD1 | - | TGTGCCAGCAGCCCACCCGGGACAGAGACCTACGAGCAGTACTTC | CASSPPGTETYEQYF
TRBJ1-4 | TRBV5-1 | TRBD1 | many | TGCGCCAGCAGCATCGACAGGGCTTGGGGGAATGAAAAACTGTTTTTT | CASSIDRAWGNEKLFF
TRBJ2-1 | TRBV20-1 | TRBD2 | - | TGCAGTGCTAGAGATAGGGCCGGGGGGGCCTGGAATGAGCAGTTCTTC | CSARDRAGGAWNEQFF
TRBJ2-7 | TRBV5-6 | - | few | TGTGCCAGCAGCTTGGCCGGGACACGAGGTTTTTACGAGCAGTACTTC | CASSLAGTRGFYEQYF
TRBJ1-4 | TRBV27 | TRBD1 | many | TGTGCCAGCAGAAACAGGGGGCTGGGTGAAAAACTGTTTTTT | CASRNRGLGEKLFF
TRBJ2-3 | TRBV6-5 | - | - | TGTGCCAGCAGTGAGAAATTCACAGATACGCAGTATTTT | CASSEKFTDTQYF
TRBJ2-7 | TRBV19 | - | - | TGTGCCAGTAGTGCTGGGACGGGGAACTACGAGCAGTACTTC | CASSAGTGNYEQYF
TRBJ2-7 | TRBV29-1 | - | many | TGCAGCGTTGAAATGGCAGACTACGAGCAGTACTTC | CSVEMADYEQYF
TRBJ2-3 | TRBV4-1 | - | many | TGCGCCAGCAGCCAAGAATTTACGGATACGCAGTATTTT | CASSQEFTDTQYF
TRBJ2-4 | TRBV6-2/TRBV6-3 | - | few | TGTGCCAGCAGTTACCGCGTGTCCCAGGGCCTAGCCAAAAACATTCAGTACTTC | CASSYRVSQGLAKNIQYF
TRBJ2-3 | TRBV7-2 | - | many | TGTGCCAGCACCCCACTCGAGAGGGGCACAGATACGCAGTATTTT | CASTPLERGTDTQYF
TRBJ2-2 | TRBV4-1 | TRBD1 | - | TGCGCCAGCAGCCAAGATGGACACCCGGGACAGTTCACCGGGGAGCTGTTTTTT | CASSQDGHPGQFTGELFF
TRBJ1-2 | TRBV5-5 | - | - | TGTGCCAGCAGCTTGGCCGGGGAGGGCTATGGCTACACCTTC | CASSLAGEGYGYTF